The clone carrying this TCR beta chain has only one observation. Its specificity is unknown. V lost 7 bases to trimming and J lost 1 base, with 11 bases between them. Germline-derived CDR1 and CDR2 are SEHNR and FQNEAQ (reference sequence). The CDR3 extends over 13 amino acids. The sample is drawn from a study of CD8 T cells in Susac syndrome. The overall study: Patients with Susac syndrome were therapy-naive, on corticosteroids, or on intravenous immunoglobulin alone at the time that blood was drawn. Study findings and constraints: The study identified around sixteen and five Susac-specific public clones in total CD8+ and CD8+ TEMRA repertoires.

With random hexamers, roughly 0.5 to 1 ug RNA was reverse transcribed. Using its own MiXCR run on the immunoSEQ multiplex PCR reads, TCRdb lists one record per CDR3 protein. Among under 85,000 distinct CDR3 sequences listed, roughly 94% were seen once. The source of this sequence is a human donor with Susac syndrome. The V and J genes are TRBV7-9 and TRBJ2-7; D is unresolved. The specimen was CD8+ T cells from PBMCs. As DNA, the CDR3 is TGTGCCAGCACCCCGGGTCAATCCTACGAGCAGTACTTC. It yields the protein CASTPGQSYEQYF.